What follows describes a single T cell receptor (beta chain). Its antigen is unidentified. Through a sample-barcoded 5' primer and a J-beta primer mix, a second PCR was run for roughly 6 to 11 cycles. Each cDNA molecule was tagged by a template-switch adaptor with 12 random nucleotides. A single record per CDR3 protein comes from TCRdb applying MiXCR to the 5' RACE reads. Of some 1,500,000 distinct CDR3 sequences in the sample, approximately 42% were seen once. Germline loops: CDR1 DFQATT, CDR2 SNEGSKA (reference sequence). The CDR3 is made up of 13 amino acids. V lost 2 bases, J lost 0 bases, and 7 bases lay in between. The people who gave samples were healthy Caucasians from Russia, aged 6 to 90. They isolated at least 6 million PBMCs from each sample. The sample is drawn from a study of blood T cells in healthy people across ages. Study-wide results and limits: There were more naive CD4+ cells and higher diversity in long-lived donors than in aged donors.

The sequencing input was blood. This TCR was sampled from a woman between 18 and 29 years old in good health. This chain connects TRBV20-1 to TRBJ1-1; no firm D call. In DNA, the CDR3 is TGCAGTGCTAGAAAATTAGTGAACACTGAAGCTTTCTTT. It yields the protein CSARKLVNTEAFF.